This TCR beta chain was recovered during a study of T cells after posttransplantation cyclophosphamide. Findings of the study overall: Donor-recipient repertoire similarity was low at 1-2 months, rising over year one. TRB overlap between skin or GI tissue T cells and blood was limited.

Libraries were prepared by immunoSEQ multiplex PCR; TCRdb keeps only in-frame clonotypes and omits some of them. Of roughly 21,000 clones in the sample, 65% to 90% were seen once. Control samples came 1 year after myeloablative marrow transplants with methotrexate plus calcineurin inhibitor. In germline, CDR1 is SGHRS, CDR2 YFSETQ. The CDR3 is made up of 16 amino acids. The trim removed 4 bases at V and 0 bases at J, leaving 5 bases unmatched. This clone was seen only once. The antigen is unknown. The chain couples TRBV5-1 to TRBJ2-5; TRBD2 agrees at 11 bases. The sequence came from a female patient aged 30 to 40 who received an allogeneic stem cell transplant from an unrelated donor, was CMV-positive, and had acute and chronic GVHD. The graft donor may have given rise to some T cells. The sequences come from PBMCs, collected approximately 360 days after allogeneic stem cell transplant with calcineurin inhibitor and methotrexate. Here the CDR3 DNA reads TGCGCCAGCAGCAAGCAGGGACTAGCGGACCAAGAGACCCAGTACTTC. It encodes CASSKQGLADQETQYF. Drawing the rest from reference TRBV5-1 and TRBJ2-5, the complete variable domain is KAGVTQTPRYLIKTRGQQVTLSCSPISGHRSVSWYQQTPGQGLQFLFEYFSETQRNKGNFPGRFSGRQFSNSRSEMNVSTLELGDSALYLCASSKQGLADQETQYFGPGTRLLVL.